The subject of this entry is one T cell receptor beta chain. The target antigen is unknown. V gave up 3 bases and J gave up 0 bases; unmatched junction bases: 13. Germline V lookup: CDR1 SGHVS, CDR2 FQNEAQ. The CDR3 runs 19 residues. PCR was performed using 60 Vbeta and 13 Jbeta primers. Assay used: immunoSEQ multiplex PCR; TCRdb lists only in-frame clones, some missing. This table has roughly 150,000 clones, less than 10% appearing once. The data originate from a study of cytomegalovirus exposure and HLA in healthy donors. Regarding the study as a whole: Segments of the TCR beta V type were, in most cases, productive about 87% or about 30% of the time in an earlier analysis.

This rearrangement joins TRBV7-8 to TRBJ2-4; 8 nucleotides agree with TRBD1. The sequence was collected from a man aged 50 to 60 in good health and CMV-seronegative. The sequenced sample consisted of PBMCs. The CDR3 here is CASSLGQGAGLLAKNIQYF. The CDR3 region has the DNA TGTGCCAGCAGCTTGGGGCAGGGGGCGGGTTTACTAGCCAAAAACATTCAGTACTTC.